This TCR beta chain was sequenced for a study of neurological immune-mediated disorders. This clonotype came up many times. Regarding time point: longitudinal time-point 2. V lost 2 bases and J 0 bases, leaving 4 bases between the germline ends. The CDR3 runs 13 residues. A single record per CDR3 protein comes from TCRdb applying MiXCR to the 5' RACE reads. The data hold more than 30,000 distinct CDR3 sequences, with more than 10% observed a single time. This sequence originates from a woman aged 40 to 55 in good health. This chain links TRBV12-3 or TRBV12-4 with TRBJ2-5; D gene uncertain. Source material: PBMCs. CDR3 bases: TGTGCCAGCAGTTTACACAACCAAGAGACCCAGTACTTC. It codes for CASSLHNQETQYF.